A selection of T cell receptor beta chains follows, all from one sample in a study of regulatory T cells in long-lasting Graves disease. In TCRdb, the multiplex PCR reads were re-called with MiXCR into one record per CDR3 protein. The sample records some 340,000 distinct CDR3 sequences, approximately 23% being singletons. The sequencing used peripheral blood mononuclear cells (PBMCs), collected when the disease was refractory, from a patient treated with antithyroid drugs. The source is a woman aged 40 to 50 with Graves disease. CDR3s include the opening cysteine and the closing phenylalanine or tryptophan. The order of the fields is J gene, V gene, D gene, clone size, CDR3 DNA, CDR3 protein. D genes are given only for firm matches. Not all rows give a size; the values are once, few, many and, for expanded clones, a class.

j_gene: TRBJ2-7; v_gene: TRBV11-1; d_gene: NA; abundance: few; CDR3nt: TGTGCCAGCAGCACCCTAACCACTCGCGGCACCTACGAGCAGTACTTC; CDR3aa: CASSTLTTRGTYEQYF
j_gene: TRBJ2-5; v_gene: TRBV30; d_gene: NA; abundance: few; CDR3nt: TGTGCCTGGGCCGGGGAAGAGACCCAGTACTTC; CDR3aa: CAWAGEETQYF
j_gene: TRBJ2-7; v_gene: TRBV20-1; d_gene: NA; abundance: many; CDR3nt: TGCAGTGCTAGAGGGGGGTTGTACGAGCAGTACTTC; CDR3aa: CSARGGLYEQYF
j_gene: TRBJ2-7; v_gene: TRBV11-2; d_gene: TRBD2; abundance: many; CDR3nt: TGTGCCAGCAGCCCCGGGGGGGGGGCCTACGAGCAGTACTTC; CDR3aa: CASSPGGGAYEQYF
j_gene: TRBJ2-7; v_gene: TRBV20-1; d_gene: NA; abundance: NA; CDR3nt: TGCAGTGCTAGACGCCCCGGCTACGAGCAGTACTTC; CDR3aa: CSARRPGYEQYF
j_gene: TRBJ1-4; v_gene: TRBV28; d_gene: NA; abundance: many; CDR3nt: TGTGCCAGCCGACCCCACGGAAATGAAAAACTGTTTTTT; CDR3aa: CASRPHGNEKLFF
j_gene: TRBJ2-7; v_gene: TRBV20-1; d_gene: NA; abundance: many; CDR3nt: TGCAGTGCTAGAGTCTCTCCCCCCAACGAGCAGTACTTC; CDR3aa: CSARVSPPNEQYF
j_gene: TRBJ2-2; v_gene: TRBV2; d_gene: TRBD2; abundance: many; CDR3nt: TGTGCCAGCAGTCCCGGACTAGCGGGAGGGATAACCGGGGAGCTGTTTTTT; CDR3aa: CASSPGLAGGITGELFF
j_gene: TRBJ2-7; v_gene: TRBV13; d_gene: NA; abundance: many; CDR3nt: TGTGCCAGCAGCTTAGTATTAAATTACGAGCAGTACTTC; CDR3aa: CASSLVLNYEQYF
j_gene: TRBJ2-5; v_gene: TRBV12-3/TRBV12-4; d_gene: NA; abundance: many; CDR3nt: TGTGCCAGCAGTAGACGGACGTCGCCGGGGCAAGAGACCCAGTACTTC; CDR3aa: CASSRRTSPGQETQYF
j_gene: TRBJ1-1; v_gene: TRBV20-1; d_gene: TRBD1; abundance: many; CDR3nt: TGCAGTGCTAGAGGGGGAACAGGGGTAACTGCTTTCTTT; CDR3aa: CSARGGTGVTAFF
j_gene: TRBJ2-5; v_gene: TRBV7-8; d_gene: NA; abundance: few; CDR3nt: TGTGCCAGCAGCTCAAGATTTGCGCAGAAGTACCAAGAGACCCAGTACTTC; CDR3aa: CASSSRFAQKYQETQYF
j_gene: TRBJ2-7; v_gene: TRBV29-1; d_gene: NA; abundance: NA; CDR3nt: TGCAGCGTTTACCTTCCGGGTTCCTACGAGCAGTACTTC; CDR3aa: CSVYLPGSYEQYF
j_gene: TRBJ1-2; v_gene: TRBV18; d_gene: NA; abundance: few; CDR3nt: TGTGCCAGCTCACCTGACGGAAACGGCTACACCTTC; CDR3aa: CASSPDGNGYTF
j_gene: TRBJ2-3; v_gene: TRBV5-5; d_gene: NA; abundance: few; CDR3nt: TGTGCCAGCAGCTCCGACCCATCCCCAGATACGCAGTATTTT; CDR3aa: CASSSDPSPDTQYF
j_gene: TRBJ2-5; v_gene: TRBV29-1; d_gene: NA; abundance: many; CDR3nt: TGCAGCGTTTCTCGATCTCCTGCGCGAGAGACCCAGTACTTC; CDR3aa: CSVSRSPARETQYF
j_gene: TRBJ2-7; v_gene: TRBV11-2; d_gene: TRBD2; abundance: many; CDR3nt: TGTGCCAGCAGGCCTCTTCGGGGAGGGTACTACGAGCAGTACTTC; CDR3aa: CASRPLRGGYYEQYF
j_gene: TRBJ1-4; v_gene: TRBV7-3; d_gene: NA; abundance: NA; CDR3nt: TGTGCCAGCAGCTTAAGGGGGAGGGGAGGTGAAAAACTGTTTTTT; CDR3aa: CASSLRGRGGEKLFF
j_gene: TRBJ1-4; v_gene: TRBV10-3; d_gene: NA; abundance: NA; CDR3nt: TGTGCCATCAGTGAGTCTGATGAAAAACTGTTTTTT; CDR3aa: CAISESDEKLFF
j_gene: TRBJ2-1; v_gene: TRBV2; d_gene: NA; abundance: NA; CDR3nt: TGTGCCAGCAGCACGACTGCTGGACAGTGGTTCTTC; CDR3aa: CASSTTAGQWFF
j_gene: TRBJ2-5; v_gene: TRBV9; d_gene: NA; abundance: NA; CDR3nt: TGTGCCAGCAGCGTAGGGGACGAGCAAGAGACCCAGTACTTC; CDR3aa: CASSVGDEQETQYF
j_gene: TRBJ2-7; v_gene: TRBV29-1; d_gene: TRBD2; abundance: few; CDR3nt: TGCAGCGTTTCGACGGGGGCTAGCGGGACTGCCTACGAGCAGTACTTC; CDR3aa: CSVSTGASGTAYEQYF
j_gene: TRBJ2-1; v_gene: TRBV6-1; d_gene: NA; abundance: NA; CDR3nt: TGTGCCAGCAGTGATGGGCACGGCTACAATGAGCAGTTCTTC; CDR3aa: CASSDGHGYNEQFF
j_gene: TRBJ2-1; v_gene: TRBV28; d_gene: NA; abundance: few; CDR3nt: TGTGCCAGCAGGCAAGAGACAGAAGCCAATGAGCAGTTCTTC; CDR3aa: CASRQETEANEQFF
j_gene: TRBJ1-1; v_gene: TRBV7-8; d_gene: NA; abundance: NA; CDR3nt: TGTGCCAGCAGCCCCCCAAGGGGGGGCGTAGCACGCGAAGCTTTCTTT; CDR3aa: CASSPPRGGVAREAFF
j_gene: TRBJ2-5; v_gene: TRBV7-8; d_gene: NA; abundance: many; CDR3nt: TGTGCCAGCAGCTTAGCCCCGAACAGGCTACAAGAGACCCAGTACTTC; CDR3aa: CASSLAPNRLQETQYF
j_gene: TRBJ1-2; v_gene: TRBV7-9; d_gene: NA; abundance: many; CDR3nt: TGTGCCAGCAGCTTAGTACCGGATGGCTACACCTTC; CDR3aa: CASSLVPDGYTF
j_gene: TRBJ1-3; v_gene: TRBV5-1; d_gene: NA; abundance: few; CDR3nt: TGCGCCAGCAGCTTGGGCGAACTCCGCAGAAACACCATATATTTT; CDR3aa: CASSLGELRRNTIYF
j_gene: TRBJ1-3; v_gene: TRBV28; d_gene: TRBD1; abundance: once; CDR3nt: TGTGCCAGCAGGTCTCCGGGACAGGGGGTAAACACCATATATTTT; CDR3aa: CASRSPGQGVNTIYF
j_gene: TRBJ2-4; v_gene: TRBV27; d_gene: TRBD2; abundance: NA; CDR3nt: TGTGCCAGCAGTATGTGGGAGGGGGCCAAAAACATTCAGTACTTC; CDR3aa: CASSMWEGAKNIQYF
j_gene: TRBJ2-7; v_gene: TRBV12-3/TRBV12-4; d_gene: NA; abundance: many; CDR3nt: TGTGCCAGCACGGGTGGGACATCGGCCTACGAGCAGTACTTC; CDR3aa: CASTGGTSAYEQYF
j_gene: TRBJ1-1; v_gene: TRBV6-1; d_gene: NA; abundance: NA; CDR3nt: TGTGCCAGCAGACCGAGCCAGACTTTTACAACTGAAGCTTTCTTT; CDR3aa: CASRPSQTFTTEAFF
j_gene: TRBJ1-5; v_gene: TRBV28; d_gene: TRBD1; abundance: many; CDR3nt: TGTGCCAGCAGACCAGGGGGTAGAAATCAGCCCCAGCATTTT; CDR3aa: CASRPGGRNQPQHF
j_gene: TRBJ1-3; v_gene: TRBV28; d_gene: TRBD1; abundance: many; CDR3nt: TGTGCCAGCAGCAAGACAGGGAACTCTGGAAACACCATATATTTT; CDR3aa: CASSKTGNSGNTIYF
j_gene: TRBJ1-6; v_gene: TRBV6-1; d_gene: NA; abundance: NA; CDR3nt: TGTGCCAGCACCGACTCGAACTCCTATAATTCACCCCTCCACTTT; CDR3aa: CASTDSNSYNSPLHF
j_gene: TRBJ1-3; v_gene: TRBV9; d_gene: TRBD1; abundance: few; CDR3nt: TGTGCCAGCAGCGTAGGGTTCTCGGGACAGCACTCTGGAAACACCATATATTTT; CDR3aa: CASSVGFSGQHSGNTIYF
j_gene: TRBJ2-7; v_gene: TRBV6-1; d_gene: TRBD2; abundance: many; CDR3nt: TGTGCCAGCAGGCCACCGGGACTAGCCTCCTACGAGCAGTACTTC; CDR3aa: CASRPPGLASYEQYF
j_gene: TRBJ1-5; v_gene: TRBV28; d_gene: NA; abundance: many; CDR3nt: TGTGCCAGCAGTGACGCCTTTTGGACGGGCGGTCAGCCCCAGCATTTT; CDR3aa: CASSDAFWTGGQPQHF
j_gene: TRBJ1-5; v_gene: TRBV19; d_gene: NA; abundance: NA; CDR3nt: TGTGCCAGTAGTATAGTAGGGCAGGAACAGCCCCAGCATTTT; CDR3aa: CASSIVGQEQPQHF
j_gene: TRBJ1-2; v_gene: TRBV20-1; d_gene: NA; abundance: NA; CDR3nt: TGCAGTGCTACCCGGGACCGGTTCTATGGCTACACCTTC; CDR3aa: CSATRDRFYGYTF
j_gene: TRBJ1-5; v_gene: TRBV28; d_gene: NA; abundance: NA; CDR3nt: TGTGCCAGCAGGCCCGACAGAAACCATCAGCCCCAGCATTTT; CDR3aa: CASRPDRNHQPQHF
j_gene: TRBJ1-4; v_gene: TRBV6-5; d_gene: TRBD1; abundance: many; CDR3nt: TGTGCCAGCAGTTACGGGACAGGACATTCTTTT; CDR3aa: CASSYGTGHSF
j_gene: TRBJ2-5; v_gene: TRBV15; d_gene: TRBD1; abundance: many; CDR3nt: TGTGCCACCAGCAGAGATCCGGGACAGGGGCAAGAGACCCAGTACTTC; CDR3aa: CATSRDPGQGQETQYF
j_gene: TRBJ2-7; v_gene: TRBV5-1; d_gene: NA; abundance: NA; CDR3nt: TGTGCCAGCAGCCCAGAGGGATTATACGAGCAGTACTTC; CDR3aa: CASSPEGLYEQYF
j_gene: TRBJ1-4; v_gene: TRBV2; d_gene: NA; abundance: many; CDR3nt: TGTGCCAGCAGCCCCATGCTCGGAAAACTGTTTTTT; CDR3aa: CASSPMLGKLFF
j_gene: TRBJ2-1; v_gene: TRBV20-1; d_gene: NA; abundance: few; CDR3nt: TGCAGTGCTAGAGAGTTACAAAAGGAGTACAATGAGCAGTTCTTC; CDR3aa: CSARELQKEYNEQFF
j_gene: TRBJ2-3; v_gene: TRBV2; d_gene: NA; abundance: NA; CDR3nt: TGTGCCAGCAGTGAAGCGGTGGGTTCCAACACAGATACGCAGTATTTT; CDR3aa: CASSEAVGSNTDTQYF
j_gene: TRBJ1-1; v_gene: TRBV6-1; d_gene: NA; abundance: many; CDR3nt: TGTGCCAGCAGTGCCAGTACACCGAACACTGAAGCTTTCTTT; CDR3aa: CASSASTPNTEAFF
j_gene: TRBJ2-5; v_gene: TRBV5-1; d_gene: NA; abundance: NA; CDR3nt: TGCGCCAGCAGCTTGGCCGGCGGGGAAGAGACCCAGTACTTC; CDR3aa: CASSLAGGEETQYF
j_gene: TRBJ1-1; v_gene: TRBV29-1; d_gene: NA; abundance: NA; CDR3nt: TGCAGCGTTGATGAGGGGCAGAATACTTACACTGAAGCTTTCTTT; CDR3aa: CSVDEGQNTYTEAFF
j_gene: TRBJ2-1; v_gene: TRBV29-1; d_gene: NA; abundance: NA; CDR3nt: TGCAGCGTCAGCCCGTTGACCTACAATGAGCAGTTCTTC; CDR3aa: CSVSPLTYNEQFF